Each of the 17 T cell receptor beta chains below was sequenced from the same sample in a study of CD8+CD57+ T cells in acquired aplastic anemia. TCR beta VDJ and CDR3 profiles were obtained from a genomic DNA template. Each CDR3 protein is one row after TCRdb ran MiXCR on the reads. The sample lists around 290,000 distinct CDR3 sequences, approximately 60% occurring once. All sequencing subjects had displayed CD8+CD57+ cell expansion on flow cytometry. Sequencing used sorted CD4+, CD8+, or CD8+CD57+ T cells (not recorded which) from PBMCs. These receptors all come from a human donor with aplastic anemia.

This clonotype was seen repeatedly, ten times or more. The rearrangement links TRBV14 to TRBJ1-2; D not resolved. Germline CDR1 and CDR2: SGHDN and FVKESK. CDR3 length equals 14 residues. Trimming pared 2 bases from V and 2 bases from J, leaving 9 bases between. The CDR3, as DNA: TGTGCCAGCAGCCAACTGACAAGAAACTATGGCTACACCTTC. As protein: CASSQLTRNYGYTF.

This chain joins TRBV29-1 and TRBJ2-7, with D perhaps given as TRBD1 or TRBD2 (5 bases each). Trimming shortened V by 6 bases and J by 9 bases, and 18 bases separated the two germline ends. CDR1 is SQVTM and CDR2 is ANQGSEA in the germline V gene. This CDR3 has 12 amino acids. The CDR3 region has the DNA TGCAGCGTGACAGTTGGGGGAATGTGGCAGTACTTC. Protein: CSVTVGGMWQYF.

The chain combines TRBV10-3 with TRBJ2-1; a possible D gene is TRBD2 (5 bases). CDR1 is ENHRY and CDR2 is SYGVKD in the germline V gene. The CDR3 is made up of 13 amino acids. V dropped 8 bases and J dropped 6 bases, with 14 bases sitting between them. The CDR3 DNA sequence: TGTGCCATCGAACCCGGGAATAGCAATGAGCAGTTCTTC. It yields the protein CAIEPGNSNEQFF.

This clonotype was recorded at least ten times. This chain connects TRBV9 to TRBJ1-4; no clear D. The V and J ends lost 2 bases and 5 bases respectively, with 7 bases between them. The germline CDR1 and CDR2 sequences are SGDLS and YYNGEE. The CDR3 has 13 amino acids. CDR3 loop: CASSVSLNEKLFF. The CDR3 DNA follows: TGTGCCAGCAGCGTTAGTCTAAATGAAAAACTGTTTTTT.

This clonotype was found once. The chain couples TRBV20-1 to TRBJ1-1, with D unclear. CDR1 DFQATT and CDR2 SNEGSKA come from the germline V gene (reference sequence). Trimming took 6 bases from V and 11 from J, leaving 19 bases between them. The CDR3 is made up of 12 amino acids. The CDR3 DNA is TGCAGTGCCAGTGACATACTCGGGCCGGCTTTCTTT. It translates to CSASDILGPAFF.

This chain links TRBV19 with TRBJ2-7; D is unresolved. V was pared by 4 bases and J by 5 bases, with 6 bases between. Germline V gene data show CDR1 as LNHDA and CDR2 as SQIVND (reference sequence). The CDR3 is 11 residues long. The CDR3 spells CASSTGHEQYF. CDR3 nucleotide sequence: TGTGCCAGTAGTACAGGACACGAGCAGTACTTC.

The table lists this clonotype with many counts. J is TRBJ2-7 and V is TRBV19; D perhaps matches TRBD2 (6 bases). In germline, CDR1 is LNHDA, CDR2 SQIVND (reference sequence). The CDR3 consists of 15 residues. V was trimmed by 3 bases and J by 3 bases, leaving 15 bases between them. CDR3 sequence reads: CASSISGGGIYEQYF. In nucleotides, the CDR3 is TGTGCCAGTAGTATTTCAGGAGGCGGGATCTACGAGCAGTACTTC.

This sequence joins TRBV20-1 and TRBJ2-7; 12 positions match TRBD2. J lost 6 bases, V lost 1 base, and 16 bases had no gene match. The length of the CDR3 is 18 residues. Germline-derived CDR1 and CDR2 are DFQATT and SNEGSKA (reference sequence). DNA for the CDR3: TGCAGTGCTAGAGCCGCCAATGGACTAGCGGGGCGAAGGGGCGAGCAGTACTTC. This codes for CSARAANGLAGRRGEQYF.

The chain joins TRBV10-3 to TRBJ2-1; the D gene is possibly TRBD1 (6 bases). CDR1 and CDR2 from the germline V gene are ENHRY and SYGVKD. V lost 5 bases and J lost 6, with 17 bases in between. The CDR3 runs 15 residues. CDR3 in amino acids: CAISRDTPRSNEQFF. The CDR3 DNA reads as TGTGCCATCAGTCGGGACACCCCGCGTTCCAATGAGCAGTTCTTC.

This clonotype occurred many times. The genes are TRBV20-1 and TRBJ1-2; 7 positions agree with TRBD1. The CDR3 is made up of 13 amino acids. V trimming: 2 bases; J trimming: 4 bases; junction bases outside the gene matches: 4. Germline CDR1 is DFQATT and CDR2 is SNEGSKA (reference sequence). This CDR3 is CSARRTGIYGYTF. The CDR3 DNA reads TGCAGTGCTAGACGGACAGGTATCTATGGCTACACCTTC.

V and J are TRBV15 and TRBJ1-5; D is possibly TRBD1 (5 bases). The CDR3 spans 15 residues. V shed 0 bases and J shed 3 bases, with 9 bases lying between them. Germline V gene lookup returns CDR1 LNHNV and CDR2 YYDKDF (reference sequence). The CDR3 sequence: CATSRDRGVNQPQHF. CDR3 nucleotides: TGTGCCACCAGCAGAGATCGAGGGGTCAATCAGCCCCAGCATTTT. Supplemented by reference TRBV15 and TRBJ1-5, the full variable domain reads DAMVIQNPRYQVTQFGKPVTLSCSQTLNHNVMYWYQQKSSQAPKLLFHYYDKDFNNEADTPDNFQSRRPNTSFCFLDIRSPGLGDTAMYLCATSRDRGVNQPQHFGDGTRLSIL.

The CDR3 coding sequence is TGCGCCAGCAGCCAAGATCGCCTAGCGGGGTACAATGAGCAGTTCTTC. The encoded protein is CASSQDRLAGYNEQFF. The V and J genes are TRBV4-3 and TRBJ2-1; 9 positions agree with TRBD2. J gave up 4 bases and V 0 bases, and 4 bases lay outside the gene matches. Looked up from germline, CDR1 is LGHNA and CDR2 is YSLEER. The CDR3 length is 16 residues.

This clonotype was seen many times. The V and J genes are TRBV12-3 or TRBV12-4 and TRBJ1-2; 7 bases are a match to TRBD1. The J segment lost 4 bases and the V segment lost 6 bases, leaving 5 bases of the junction unmatched. The CDR3 runs 13 residues. The CDR3: CASSQTGIYGYTF. CDR3 sequence (DNA): TGTGCCAGCAGCCAGACAGGGATCTATGGCTACACCTTC.

About this clonotype: At one end, the junction sequence differs from germline, possibly due to a read error. This rearrangement joins TRBV2 to TRBJ2-1; 8 bases are shared with TRBD2. The germline CDR1 and CDR2 sequences are SNHLY and FYNNEI. This CDR3 is 14 amino acids long. The DNA of the CDR3 is TGTGCCAGCAGACTCGCGGGGGGTCTCAATAAGCAGTTCTTC. Protein sequence: CASRLAGGLNKQFF.

Ten or more counts support this clonotype. The rearrangement uses TRBV7-2 and TRBJ2-1; 7 positions match TRBD1. Germline V gene data show CDR1 as SGHTA and CDR2 as FQGNSA. CDR3 length: 15 residues. Trimming cost V 5 bases and J 4 bases; bases outside gene matches: 8. The CDR3 is CASSVTGDSYNEQFF. CDR3 nucleotide sequence: TGTGCCAGCAGCGTCACAGGGGATTCTTACAATGAGCAGTTCTTC.

This clonotype was seen at least ten times. The rearrangement uses TRBV5-8 and TRBJ1-2; D might be TRBD1 (6 bases). V was shortened by 6 bases and J by 8 bases, with 20 bases between the two germline ends. The CDR3 runs 14 residues. Germline V gene lookup returns CDR1 SGHTS and CDR2 YDEGEE. The CDR3 here is CASIRPGGSEGYTF. The CDR3 bases are TGTGCCAGCATTCGGCCCGGGGGCTCTGAAGGCTACACCTTC.

The V call is TRBV19, the J call TRBJ2-5; possible D gene TRBD2, 6 bases. The germline V and J ends were trimmed by 3 bases and 5 bases, with 7 bases remaining between them. The CDR3 contains 12 residues. The germline CDR1 and CDR2 sequences are LNHDA and SQIVND (reference sequence). CDR3 nucleotide sequence: TGTGCCAGTAGTATGGCGGGGGAGACCCAGTACTTC. Protein product: CASSMAGETQYF. The whole variable domain, remainder taken from reference TRBV19 and TRBJ2-5, is DGGITQSPKYLFRKEGQNVTLSCEQNLNHDAMYWYRQDPGQGLRLIYYSQIVNDFQKGDIAEGYSVSREKKESFPLTVTSAQKNPTAFYLCASSMAGETQYFGPGTRLLVL.